This is a list of T cell receptor beta chains from one sample in a study of identical twins. TCRdb processed the 5' RACE reads anew with MiXCR; each CDR3 protein has one entry. This repertoire shows hundreds of thousands of distinct CDR3 sequences, around 8% found once; its top ten account for just under 2%. The same sample was also used in a study of yellow fever vaccine responses in identical twins.

The sequenced sample consisted of memory (CD45RO+) T cells sorted from blood. These receptors all come from a woman under 30 in good health. The CDR3 runs from the conserved cysteine through the conserved F or W. Fields, in order: V gene, D gene, J gene, CDR3 length, clone size, CDR3 protein, CDR3 DNA. The D gene is left open where the match is weak. Clone size is shown for a subset of rows, as once, few, many or a class of expanded clone.

TRBV15,.,TRBJ2-3,14,many,CATSRDESTDTQYF,TGTGCCACCAGCAGAGATGAGAGCACAGATACGCAGTATTTT
TRBV5-6,TRBD2,TRBJ2-3,18,.,CASSLGELSGRAADTQYF,TGTGCCAGCAGCTTGGGGGAGCTTAGCGGGAGGGCCGCAGATACGCAGTATTTT
TRBV4-3,.,TRBJ1-4,15,many,CASSRGGTTNEKLFF,TGCGCCAGCAGCCGAGGAGGGACAACTAATGAAAAACTGTTTTTT
TRBV29-1,.,TRBJ2-6,14,many,CSVGGEAGANVLTF,TGCAGCGTTGGGGGCGAAGCTGGGGCCAACGTCCTGACTTTC
TRBV7-8,TRBD2,TRBJ2-3,16,many,CASSRRGSGGEDTQYF,TGTGCCAGCAGCCGAAGGGGTAGCGGGGGGGAAGATACGCAGTATTTT
TRBV3-1,TRBD1,TRBJ2-7,15,many,CASSLGQGSGYEQYF,TGTGCCAGCAGCCTCGGACAGGGTTCGGGCTACGAGCAGTACTTC
TRBV4-2,.,TRBJ2-7,14,many,CASSQDNEVREQYF,TGTGCCAGCAGCCAAGATAATGAGGTCCGGGAGCAGTACTTC
TRBV10-3,.,TRBJ1-1,14,many,CATLDKNMNTEAFF,TGTGCCACCCTTGACAAAAACATGAACACTGAAGCTTTCTTT
TRBV28,.,TRBJ2-1,14,.,CASSLRGTLNEQFF,TGTGCCAGCAGTTTACGCGGGACCCTTAATGAGCAGTTCTTC
TRBV5-5,.,TRBJ1-3,14,.,CASSLKHSGNTIYF,TGTGCCAGCAGCTTGAAGCATTCGGGAAACACCATATATTTT
TRBV21-1,.,TRBJ1-2,17,.,CASSKPPGALLDYGYTF,TGTGCCAGCAGCAAACCGCCCGGAGCCCTCCTCGACTATGGCTACACCTTC
TRBV11-2,.,TRBJ1-1,12,.,CASSLERGRTFF,TGTGCCAGCAGCTTAGAACGGGGGAGGACTTTCTTT
TRBV4-1,.,TRBJ2-4,13,many,CASSQSPGDIQYF,TGCGCCAGCAGCCAGTCCCCCGGGGACATTCAGTACTTC
TRBV3-1,TRBD2,TRBJ2-7,19,many,CASSLPSRTSGGNPYEQYF,TGTGCCAGCAGCCTGCCCAGTAGGACTAGCGGGGGTAACCCCTACGAGCAGTACTTC
TRBV12-3/TRBV12-4,.,TRBJ2-5,14,many,CASSLRTVRETQYF,TGTGCCAGCAGTCTTCGGACAGTAAGAGAGACCCAGTACTTC
TRBV3-1,.,TRBJ1-1,12,few,CASSQALGGAFF,TGTGCCAGCAGCCAAGCTTTGGGAGGAGCTTTCTTT
TRBV27,.,TRBJ2-3,17,many,CASSLSPARGSTDTQYF,TGTGCCAGCAGTTTATCGCCAGCTAGGGGAAGCACAGATACGCAGTATTTT
TRBV27,.,TRBJ1-1,14,many,CASSSQFGRAEAFF,TGTGCCAGCAGTTCCCAATTCGGGCGAGCTGAAGCTTTCTTT
TRBV2,.,TRBJ2-1,13,few,CASKDSANNEQFF,TGTGCCAGCAAGGACAGTGCAAACAATGAGCAGTTCTTC
TRBV19,.,TRBJ1-1,13,.,CASSINRNTEAFF,TGTGCCAGTAGTATAAACAGGAACACTGAAGCTTTCTTT
TRBV6-5,TRBD1,TRBJ2-2,16,many,CASSYAQGAETGELFF,TGTGCCAGCAGTTACGCACAGGGGGCAGAAACCGGGGAGCTGTTTTTT
TRBV7-9,.,TRBJ1-2,13,few,CASSPRAGYGYTF,TGTGCCAGCAGCCCACGCGCCGGGTATGGCTACACCTTC
TRBV10-3,.,TRBJ2-7,13,many,CAISSGSPSEQYF,TGTGCCATCTCGAGCGGATCACCATCGGAGCAGTACTTC
TRBV5-2,.,TRBJ2-3,13,.,CASSLISGNTQYF,TGTGCCAGCAGCTTGATCTCGGGGAATACGCAGTATTTT
TRBV2,TRBD1,TRBJ2-7,15,many,CASTIPKDRDYEQYF,TGTGCCAGCACTATCCCTAAGGACAGGGACTACGAGCAGTACTTC
TRBV6-5,TRBD1,TRBJ2-7,16,many,CASSYSPGQGAGEQYF,TGTGCCAGCAGTTACTCACCGGGACAGGGGGCAGGGGAGCAGTACTTC
TRBV7-4,.,TRBJ2-3,22,.,CASSLKVGQGVWLAGVTDTQYF,TGTGCCAGCAGCTTAAAGGTCGGACAGGGGGTTTGGCTAGCGGGAGTTACAGATACGCAGTATTTT
TRBV7-9,.,TRBJ1-1,14,.,CASSLLGANAEAFF,TGTGCCAGCAGCTTATTAGGGGCTAACGCTGAAGCTTTCTTT
TRBV24-1,.,TRBJ1-5,14,.,CAAGTPNSNQPQHF,TGTGCCGCCGGGACACCTAATAGCAATCAGCCCCAGCATTTT
TRBV20-1,TRBD1,TRBJ2-7,15,few,CSAGGRDRDRREQYF,TGCAGTGCTGGTGGCCGGGACAGGGATCGGCGAGAGCAGTACTTC
TRBV20-1,.,TRBJ2-7,15,.,CCARDRSGNTYEQYF,TGCTGTGCTAGAGATCGTTCAGGGAACACCTACGAGCAGTACTTC
TRBV29-1,TRBD1,TRBJ2-3,15,many,CSVEDVQGRTDTQYF,TGCAGCGTTGAAGATGTACAGGGGCGAACAGATACGCAGTATTTT
TRBV29-1,.,TRBJ1-1,12,.,CSVGPGNTEAFF,TGCAGCGTCGGACCAGGGAACACTGAAGCTTTCTTT
TRBV7-2,.,TRBJ2-5,16,.,CASSPSRLGARETQYF,TGTGCCAGCAGCCCCTCCCGGCTGGGGGCGCGGGAGACCCAGTACTTC
TRBV7-6,TRBD1,TRBJ2-7,14,many,CASSLAQGVYEQYF,TGTGCCAGCAGCTTAGCACAGGGGGTCTACGAGCAGTACTTC
TRBV3-1,.,TRBJ2-7,16,.,CASSPPPTDSPYEQYF,TGTGCCAGCAGCCCGCCACCTACTGACAGCCCCTACGAGCAGTACTTC
TRBV20-1,.,TRBJ2-5,12,many,CSAKIAKETQYF,TGCAGTGCTAAAATAGCAAAAGAGACCCAGTACTTC
TRBV19,.,TRBJ1-1,15,few,CASSIDRVRGTEAFF,TGTGCCAGTAGTATAGATCGAGTCCGGGGCACTGAAGCTTTCTTT
TRBV24-1,.,TRBJ2-7,15,.,CATSDASQGPHEQYF,TGTGCCACCAGTGATGCATCACAGGGTCCACACGAGCAGTACTTC
TRBV20-1,.,TRBJ2-7,16,many,CSARGPNSADSYEQYF,TGCAGTGCTAGAGGACCAAACTCCGCGGACTCCTACGAGCAGTACTTC